This T cell receptor beta chain was identified in a study of T cells in Graves' hyperthyroidism and ophthalmopathy. The overall study: Upon initial diagnosis and before any treatment, peripheral blood was collected. Study-level findings and limits: Progression to ophthalmopathy was predicted a median of approximately 6.4 months early. Blood shared most expanded thyroid clonotypes above 0.001.

Stability of Graves' hyperthyroidism was defined as absent ophthalmopathy progression within 18 months. Template material for amplifying TCR beta CDR3 regions consisted of RNA transcripts. When the TCR CDR3 underwent first-round RT-PCR, the HTBI primer set was used. TCRdb re-analysed the multiplex PCR reads in MiXCR, keeping a single row per CDR3 protein. The sample carries approximately 740,000 distinct CDR3 sequences, approximately 15% recorded once. This clonotype was observed at least ten times. Its antigen remains unknown. The sequenced sample consisted of blood. The source of this sequence is a woman aged 18 to 35 with Graves' hyperthyroidism.

DNA for the CDR3: TGTGCCAGCAGCTATGGTCCTCAAGGAGATACGCAGTATTTT. Translated: CASSYGPQGDTQYF. The gene calls are TRBV2 and TRBJ2-3; D is unresolved. CDR3 size: 14 residues. Germline loops: CDR1 SNHLY, CDR2 FYNNEI. V lost 6 bases and J 5 bases, leaving 15 bases between the germline ends.